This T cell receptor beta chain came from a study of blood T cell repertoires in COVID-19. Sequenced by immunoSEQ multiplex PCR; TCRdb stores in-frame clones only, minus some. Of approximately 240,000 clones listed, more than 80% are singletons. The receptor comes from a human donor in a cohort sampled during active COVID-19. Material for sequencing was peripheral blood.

CDR3 DNA sequence: TGTGCCAGCAGCTTAGTTGCTGGGATGGGAGGTGAGCAGTTCTTC. It translates to CASSLVAGMGGEQFF. The chain is built from TRBV7-9 and TRBJ2-1, with a tentative D call TRBD2 (6 bases). Germline CDR1 and CDR2: SEHNR and FQNEAQ (reference sequence). V lost 1 base, J lost 9 bases, and 16 bases lay in between. The CDR3 consists of 15 residues.